These 9 T cell receptor beta chains were sequenced from one sample in a study of blood T cell repertoires in COVID-19. The table came from immunoSEQ multiplex PCR; TCRdb's copy has only in-frame clones and leaves some out. The table lists roughly 100,000 clones, roughly 85% of them singletons, with about 16% in the top ten. The source material was peripheral blood. The receptors were sampled from a woman of 80 years or more with acute or convalescent COVID-19.

The chain employs TRBV2 and TRBJ2-7; tentative D call: TRBD1 (6 bases). The CDR3 covers 13 residues. CDR1 is SNHLY and CDR2 is FYNNEI in the germline V gene. V was shortened by 5 bases and J by 5 bases, with 13 bases between the two germline ends. CDR3 nucleotides: TGTGCCAGCAGTCTTAGGGGGAACAACGAGCAGTACTTC. Its protein product is CASSLRGNNEQYF.

Only a few counts were recorded for this clone. V is TRBV29-1 and J is TRBJ1-1; 10 bases line up with TRBD1. V shed 1 base, J shed 4 bases, and the junction held 0 bases outside the gene matches. Per the germline V gene, CDR1 is SQVTM and CDR2 is ANQGSEA. This CDR3 is 13 amino acids long. The CDR3 sequence is CSVEGTGGTEAFF. The CDR3 region has the DNA TGCAGCGTTGAAGGGACAGGGGGCACTGAAGCTTTCTTT.

In this sample, this clone turned up once. The chain uses TRBV15 and TRBJ1-1, with D possibly matching TRBD1 (5 bases). Trimming left V 0 bases short and J 1 base short, with 9 bases between. Germline V gives CDR1 LNHNV, CDR2 YYDKDF (reference sequence). The CDR3 length is 15 residues. CDR3 amino acids: CATSRDAGQNTEAFF. In DNA form, the CDR3 reads TGTGCCACCAGCAGAGATGCAGGACAGAACACTGAAGCTTTCTTT.

The chain is built from TRBV4-1 and TRBJ2-3; TRBD2 matches at 9 bases. This CDR3 has 15 amino acids. V shed 6 bases and J 0 bases; nucleotides not matched to a gene: 4. Germline CDR1 is MGHRA and CDR2 is YSYEKL. The CDR3: CASSFGTSSTDTQYF. For the CDR3, the DNA is TGCGCCAGCAGTTTCGGGACTAGCAGCACAGATACGCAGTATTTT.

This clone was observed once. The rearrangement joins TRBV18 to TRBJ2-3, with D possibly TRBD2 on 5 matching bases. Trimming removed 8 bases from V and 2 bases from J, with 11 bases in between. The CDR3 is 13 amino acids. The germline V gene encodes CDR1 KGHSH and CDR2 LQKENI. CDR3 residues: CASAGGYTDTQYF. CDR3 in DNA: TGTGCCAGCGCGGGCGGTTACACAGATACGCAGTATTTT.

The V gene is TRBV18, the J gene TRBJ2-3; the match to TRBD2 covers 9 bases. This CDR3 is built from 15 residues. From germline, CDR1 is KGHSH and CDR2 LQKENI. V shed 5 bases, J shed 5 bases, and the junction held 8 bases outside the gene matches. CDR3 nucleotides: TGTGCCAGCTCAAACCGGACTAGCGTCGGAGATACGCAGTATTTT. Protein: CASSNRTSVGDTQYF.

The chain uses TRBV18 and TRBJ1-1; D may be TRBD1 (5 bases). The germline V gene has CDR1 KGHSH and CDR2 LQKENI. V lost 4 bases to trimming and J lost 1 base, with 13 bases between them. This CDR3 is 15 amino acids long. The CDR3, as DNA: TGTGCCAGCTCACTTACGACAGACCCGAACACTGAAGCTTTCTTT. It specifies CASSLTTDPNTEAFF.

V usage is TRBV3-1 (or the pseudogene TRBV3-2) and J usage is TRBJ1-3, with D uncertain. The germline V gene encodes CDR1 LGHDT and CDR2 YNNKEL (reference sequence). The CDR3 length is 17 residues. With 4 bases removed from V and 1 base from J, the gap between germline ends came to 17 bases. The CDR3 protein is CASSPPRPGWSGNTIYF. CDR3 bases: TGTGCCAGCAGCCCCCCTCGACCGGGTTGGTCTGGAAACACCATATATTTT.

The rearrangement links TRBV5-4 to TRBJ1-1; possibly TRBD1 for D (5 bases). The germline CDR1 and CDR2 sequences are SGHNT and YYREEE (reference sequence). The CDR3 is 14 residues long. V lost 3 bases, J lost 1 base, and 10 bases lay in between. The DNA for the CDR3 is TGTGCCAGCAGCTCTATACAGGAGAACACTGAAGCTTTCTTT. It specifies CASSSIQENTEAFF.